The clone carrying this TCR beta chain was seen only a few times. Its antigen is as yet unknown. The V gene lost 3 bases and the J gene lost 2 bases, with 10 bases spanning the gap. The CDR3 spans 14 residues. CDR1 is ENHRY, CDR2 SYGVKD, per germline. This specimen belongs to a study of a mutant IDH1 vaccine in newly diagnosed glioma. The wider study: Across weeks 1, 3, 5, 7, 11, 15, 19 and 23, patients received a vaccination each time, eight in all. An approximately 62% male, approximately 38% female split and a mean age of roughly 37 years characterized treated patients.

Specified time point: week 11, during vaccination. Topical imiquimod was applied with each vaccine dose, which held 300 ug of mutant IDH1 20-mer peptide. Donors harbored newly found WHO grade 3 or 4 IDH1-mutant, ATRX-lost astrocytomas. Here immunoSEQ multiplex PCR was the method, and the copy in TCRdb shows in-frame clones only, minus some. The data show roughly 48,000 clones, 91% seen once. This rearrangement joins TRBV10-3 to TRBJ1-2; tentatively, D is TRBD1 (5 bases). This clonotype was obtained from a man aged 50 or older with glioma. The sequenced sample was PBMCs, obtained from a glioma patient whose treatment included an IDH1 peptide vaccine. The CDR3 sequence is CAISDLTANYGYTF. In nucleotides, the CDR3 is TGTGCCATCAGTGACCTGACAGCGAACTATGGCTACACCTTC.